The 29 T cell receptor beta chains below were found in one sample sequenced in a study of cytomegalovirus exposure and HLA in healthy donors (dated by TCRdb to 2016 to 2017). Libraries came from the immunoSEQ multiplex PCR assay. The multiplex PCR relied on a mix of 60 forward primers for TCR Vbeta segments and 13 reverse primers for TCR Jbeta segments. TCRdb's version of the immuneACCESS table is confined to in-frame rearrangements and falls short of the full clone set. An unresolved V gene accounts for under half of the shortfall where checked; the remainder is of unknown origin. Counted in this sample were more than 85,000 clones; roughly 79% of them appeared once. Approximately 1.2% of the sample lies in the top ten. Sequencing used PBMCs. All receptors derive from a man aged 35-49 years in good health and CMV-seronegative.

The chain recombines TRBV4-2 with TRBJ1-6; 8 positions agree with TRBD1. The CDR3 sequence is 16 residues long. The V gene end was trimmed by 4 bases and the J gene end by 2 bases; junction bases not matched to a gene: 4. Germline-derived CDR1 and CDR2 are LGHNA and YNFKEQ. In nucleotides, the CDR3 is TGTGCCAGCAGCCGCAGGGGGCAAACCTATAATTCACCCCTCCACTTT. It specifies CASSRRGQTYNSPLHF.

The chain uses TRBV4-1 and TRBJ2-5, with 7 bases lining up with TRBD1. V was clipped by 5 bases and J by 7 bases; unmatched bases: 10. From germline, CDR1 is MGHRA and CDR2 YSYEKL. The CDR3 length is 14 residues. For the CDR3, the DNA is TGCGCCAGCAGCTCGGGACAGTCACCTGGGACCCAGTACTTC. Amino acids: CASSSGQSPGTQYF.

V and J are TRBV19 and TRBJ1-2; tentative D call: TRBD1 (6 bases). The CDR3 runs to 12 residues. V was shortened by 4 bases and J by 4 bases, with 7 bases between the two germline ends. Germline CDR1 reads LNHDA; CDR2 reads SQIVND (reference sequence). The CDR3 DNA follows: TGTGCCAGTAGTAAACAGGGCTATGGCTACACCTTC. This sequence encodes CASSKQGYGYTF.

This chain's CDR3 is CATSRDRGGYNEQFF. In nucleotides, the CDR3 is TGTGCCACCAGCAGAGATAGGGGCGGATACAATGAGCAGTTCTTC. The gene calls are TRBV15 and TRBJ2-1; possibly TRBD1 for D (5 bases). The CDR3 loop spans 15 amino acids. Germline V gives CDR1 LNHNV, CDR2 YYDKDF (reference sequence). The V and J ends lost 0 bases and 4 bases respectively, with 10 bases between them.

This chain links TRBV7-8 with TRBJ2-5, with 8 bases that match TRBD2. CDR3 length: 15 residues. Germline lookup yields CDR1 SGHVS and CDR2 FQNEAQ. V was pared by 5 bases and J by 1 base, with 6 bases of the junction left unmatched. The CDR3 DNA is TGTGCCAGCAGCCCATTACTAGCGGTCCAAGAGACCCAGTACTTC. It is translated as CASSPLLAVQETQYF.

The chain links TRBV6-5 to TRBJ1-2; tentative D call: TRBD1 (6 bases). Trimming left V 4 bases short and J 12 bases short, with 18 bases between. The CDR3 loop spans 13 amino acids. Germline V gene sequence: CDR1 MNHEY, CDR2 SVGAGI. The CDR3 protein is CASSSFTGLEHTF. The CDR3 nucleotides read TGTGCCAGCAGTTCTTTTACAGGGTTGGAACACACCTTC.

The rearrangement joins TRBV2 to TRBJ1-2; a possible D gene is TRBD1 (5 bases). From germline, CDR1 is SNHLY and CDR2 FYNNEI. The CDR3 extends over 13 amino acids. V lost 7 bases to trimming and J lost 3 bases, with 12 bases between them. This chain's CDR3 is CASKTDTYYGYTF. CDR3 coding DNA: TGTGCCAGCAAGACAGACACCTACTATGGCTACACCTTC.

This clone was seen more than once but under ten times. The chain combines TRBV6-6 with TRBJ2-1; perhaps TRBD2 as D (7 bases). The CDR3 is 14 residues long. Germline values: CDR1 MNHNY, CDR2 SVGAGI (reference sequence). With 0 bases removed from V and 9 bases from J, the gap between germline ends came to 12 bases. The CDR3 loop is CASSYSRGPGEQFF. The CDR3 bases are TGTGCCAGCAGTTACTCGCGGGGGCCGGGTGAGCAGTTCTTC.

This sequence joins TRBV5-6 and TRBJ1-6; D unresolved. The germline CDR1 and CDR2 sequences are SGHDT and YYEEEE. V shed 0 bases and J shed 12 bases, with 13 bases lying between them. The CDR3 length is 14 residues. This CDR3 reads CASSLGQAREPLHF. The CDR3 DNA reads as TGTGCCAGCAGCTTGGGTCAGGCCAGAGAACCCCTCCACTTT.

V gene TRBV30 combines with J gene TRBJ1-2, with D hard to call. The V gene lost 5 bases and the J gene lost 8 bases, with 12 bases spanning the gap. Germline CDR1 and CDR2: GTSNPN and SVGIG (reference sequence). CDR3 length: 11 amino acids. The CDR3 protein is CAWSRERGYTF. The CDR3 DNA follows: TGTGCCTGGTCGCGGGAGAGAGGCTACACCTTC.

In DNA form, the CDR3 reads TGCAGTGCTATAGGGGACTATGGCTACACCTTC. As protein: CSAIGDYGYTF. The chain carries TRBV20-1 and TRBJ1-2; D possibly corresponds to TRBD1 (5 bases). CDR1 and CDR2 (germline): DFQATT, SNEGSKA (reference sequence). The CDR3 spans 11 residues. The V end lost 4 bases, the J end lost 3 bases, and 6 bases lay between the germline ends.

This chain joins TRBV9 and TRBJ2-7, with D tentatively TRBD1 (5 bases). In germline, CDR1 is SGDLS, CDR2 YYNGEE. With 0 bases removed from V and 2 bases from J, the gap between germline ends came to 9 bases. There are 14 residues in the CDR3. CDR3 DNA: TGTGCCAGCAGCGTAGGGCAGGGCCCCTACGAGCAGTACTTC. It encodes CASSVGQGPYEQYF. Based on the CDR3 plus reference TRBV9 and TRBJ2-7, the full variable domain is DSGVTQTPKHLITATGQRVTLRCSPRSGDLSVYWYQQSLDQGLQFLIQYYNGEERAKGNILERFSAQQFPDLHSELNLSSLELGDSALYFCASSVGQGPYEQYFGPGTRLTVT.

Only one count was recorded for this clone. V and J are TRBV7-6 and TRBJ2-7; 7 positions agree with TRBD2. Germline trimming cut 5 bases from V and 5 bases from J; bases unmatched to any gene: 9. This CDR3 is built from 14 residues. The V gene's germline CDR1 is SGHVS and CDR2 FNYEAQ. The CDR3 DNA reads TGTGCCAGCAGCACCCGTGGGGGAGGGAACGAGCAGTACTTC. Translating gives CASSTRGGGNEQYF.

This clone turned up a few times. The V and J genes are TRBV10-3 and TRBJ2-7, with 15 bases that match TRBD2. Germline assignment: CDR1 ENHRY and CDR2 SYGVKD. V gave up 4 bases and J gave up 5 bases; unmatched junction bases: 6. The CDR3 has 16 residues. The CDR3 spells CAISGTSGGAYDEQYF. CDR3 coding DNA: TGTGCCATCAGTGGGACTAGCGGGGGGGCCTACGACGAGCAGTACTTC.

The chain carries TRBV9 and TRBJ1-5; perhaps TRBD1 as D (5 bases). Germline CDR1 reads SGDLS; CDR2 reads YYNGEE. The CDR3 length is 16 residues. The V and J ends lost 4 bases and 0 bases respectively, with 14 bases between them. Written as DNA, the CDR3 is TGTGCCAGCAGCCCGGGGGGGGAAAATAGCAATCAGCCCCAGCATTTT. This sequence encodes CASSPGGENSNQPQHF.

This sequence joins TRBV28 and TRBJ1-4, with 7 positions matching TRBD1. The junction had 9 bases not matched to a gene; V was cut back by 6 bases and J by 8 bases. Germline lookup yields CDR1 MDHEN and CDR2 SYDVKM. There are 14 residues in the CDR3. The CDR3 bases are TGTGCCAGCAGCCGGCCAGGGGGTGAGGAAAAACTGTTTTTT. Its translation is CASSRPGGEEKLFF.

The chain joins TRBV7-9 to TRBJ2-1; D is possibly TRBD2 (6 bases). This CDR3 has 13 amino acids. Trimming left V 5 bases short and J 5 bases short, with 10 bases between. Germline V gene sequence: CDR1 SEHNR, CDR2 FQNEAQ (reference sequence). The CDR3 region has the DNA TGTGCCAGCAGCCAACTAGCTAACAATGAGCAGTTCTTC. This sequence encodes CASSQLANNEQFF.

The J gene is TRBJ1-5, the V gene TRBV29-1, with TRBD1 identical over 10 bases. Germline V gives CDR1 SQVTM, CDR2 ANQGSEA. CDR3 length: 13 amino acids. J was trimmed by 4 bases and V by 3 bases; bases with no gene match: 0. The CDR3 is CSVEGQGNQPQHF. The CDR3 DNA reads TGCAGCGTTGAGGGACAGGGGAATCAGCCCCAGCATTTT. The entire variable domain, with the rest obtained from reference TRBV29-1 and TRBJ1-5, is as follows: SAVISQKPSRDICQRGTSLTIQCQVDSQVTMMFWYRQQPGQSLTLIATANQGSEATYESGFVIDKFPISRPNLTFSTLTVSNMSPEDSSIYLCSVEGQGNQPQHFGDGTRLSIL.

This clone was detected only a few times. V and J are TRBV6-5 and TRBJ2-7, with D maybe TRBD1 (6 bases). The V gene's germline CDR1 is MNHEY and CDR2 SVGAGI. The V end lost 4 bases, the J end lost 0 bases, and 13 bases lay between the germline ends. The CDR3 spans 15 residues. The CDR3 nucleotides are TGTGCCAGCAGTTTATCCCCACAGGGCTCCTACGAGCAGTACTTC. Encoded protein: CASSLSPQGSYEQYF.

CDR3 DNA: TGTGCCAGCTCACCACTCAGGGACACTGAAGCTTTCTTT. Its protein product is CASSPLRDTEAFF. The chain uses TRBV18 and TRBJ1-1; TRBD1 might be the D (5 bases). The V and J ends lost 1 base and 3 bases respectively, with 6 bases between them. Germline V lookup: CDR1 KGHSH, CDR2 LQKENI. The CDR3 loop spans 13 amino acids.

The CDR3 DNA reads TGTGCCAGCAGTTACCACGAAGCGGGCAATGAGCAGTTCTTC. This gives the protein CASSYHEAGNEQFF. This chain uses TRBV6-5 with TRBJ2-1, with D maybe TRBD2 (6 bases). The length of the CDR3 is 14 residues. Trimming took off 2 bases at V and 6 bases at J, with 11 bases between the two ends. Germline lookup yields CDR1 MNHEY and CDR2 SVGAGI.

The chain uses TRBV11-3 and TRBJ2-7; 9 positions agree with TRBD1. This CDR3 contains 14 residues. From germline, CDR1 is SGHNT and CDR2 YENEEA. Losses at the gene ends were 4 bases for V and 3 bases for J; bases not matched to a gene: 4. The CDR3 loop is CASSSGTGFYEQYF. For the CDR3, the DNA is TGTGCCAGCAGCTCCGGGACAGGGTTCTACGAGCAGTACTTC.

V gene TRBV6-6 combines with J gene TRBJ1-5; tentative D call: TRBD1 (6 bases). Germline CDR1 MNHNY, CDR2 SVGAGI (reference sequence). The CDR3 has 15 residues. V was pared by 5 bases and J by 5 bases, with 16 bases between. The CDR3 reads CASSTGLVRDQPQHF. The CDR3 DNA reads TGTGCCAGCAGTACAGGGCTCGTTAGGGATCAGCCCCAGCATTTT.

The chain is built from TRBV14 and TRBJ1-2; D gene unclear. Germline CDR1 is SGHDN and CDR2 is FVKESK. CDR3 length equals 13 residues. V lost 4 bases and J lost 8, with 14 bases in between. The CDR3, as DNA: TGTGCCAGCAGCCCGATCGGAGAAAGGGGCTACACCTTC. It translates to CASSPIGERGYTF.

The V call is TRBV4-1, the J call TRBJ1-1; D unresolved. Trimming stripped 0 bases from V and 10 bases from J, with 18 bases between. CDR3 length: 15 amino acids. CDR1 and CDR2 (germline): MGHRA, YSYEKL. CDR3 sequence (DNA): TGCGCCAGCAGCCAAGATTTAACCCGGGATCGGGGAGCTTTCTTT. It translates to CASSQDLTRDRGAFF.

This rearrangement joins TRBV10-1 to TRBJ2-2; the D gene is possibly TRBD1 (6 bases). The CDR3 sequence is 15 residues long. Germline V gene lookup returns CDR1 WNHNN and CDR2 SYGVQD (reference sequence). V was pared by 6 bases and J by 3 bases, with 14 bases between. In nucleotides, the CDR3 is TGCGCCAGCAGCACCGGGACATTGGACACCGGGGAGCTGTTTTTT. Its protein product is CASSTGTLDTGELFF.

This clone was seen a few times. The V and J genes are TRBV4-2 and TRBJ2-1, with 8 bases lining up with TRBD2. Germline V gene lookup returns CDR1 LGHNA and CDR2 YNFKEQ. The CDR3 extends over 19 amino acids. After removal of 1 base from V and 4 bases from J, the junction contained 15 bases not matched to a gene. The CDR3 loop reads CASSQAGGVSSVVYNEQFF. In nucleotides, the CDR3 is TGTGCCAGCAGCCAAGCGGGGGGGGTTAGTTCGGTTGTGTACAATGAGCAGTTCTTC.

The chain uses TRBV5-4 and TRBJ2-7; D remains ambiguous. This CDR3 has 13 residues. Trimming left V 0 bases short and J 4 bases short, with 8 bases between. Germline V gene sequence: CDR1 SGHNT, CDR2 YYREEE (reference sequence). CDR3 nucleotides: TGTGCCAGCAGCTTGGGTGGCGGTTACGAGCAGTACTTC. Its translation: CASSLGGGYEQYF.

The chain combines TRBV27 with TRBJ2-3; D is undetermined. The CDR3 is 14 amino acids. Trimming took 2 bases from V and 4 from J, leaving 10 bases between them. Looked up from germline, CDR1 is MNHEY and CDR2 is SMNVEV (reference sequence). CDR3 amino acids: CASSLTQAADTQYF. CDR3 in DNA: TGTGCCAGCAGTTTAACCCAGGCTGCAGATACGCAGTATTTT.